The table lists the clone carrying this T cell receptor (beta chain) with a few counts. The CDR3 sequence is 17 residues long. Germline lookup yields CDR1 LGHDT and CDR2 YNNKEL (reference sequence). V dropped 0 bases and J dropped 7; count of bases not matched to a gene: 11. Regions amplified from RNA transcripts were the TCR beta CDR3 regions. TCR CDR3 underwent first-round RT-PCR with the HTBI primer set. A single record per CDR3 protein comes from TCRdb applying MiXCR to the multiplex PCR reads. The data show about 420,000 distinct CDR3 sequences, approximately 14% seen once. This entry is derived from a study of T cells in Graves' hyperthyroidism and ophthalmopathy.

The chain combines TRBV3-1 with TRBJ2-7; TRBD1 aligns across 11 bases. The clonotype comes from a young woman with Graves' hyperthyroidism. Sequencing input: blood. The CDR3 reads CASSQDAGTGGSGEQYF. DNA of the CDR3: TGTGCCAGCAGCCAAGACGCGGGGACAGGGGGTTCCGGGGAGCAGTACTTC.